The clone carrying this T cell receptor beta chain came up a few times. The source of the sample is a study of T cells in Graves' hyperthyroidism and ophthalmopathy. Orbital computed tomography and thyroid ultrasound, together with serum TRAb and thyroxine and clinical symptoms, were used for diagnoses. From RNA transcripts, TCR beta CDR3 regions were amplified. Primed by the HTBI set, a first-round RT-PCR was run on the TCR CDR3. TCRdb analysed the multiplex PCR reads with MiXCR anew, one entry per CDR3 protein. Of more than 500,000 distinct CDR3 sequences listed, 15% to 20% are singletons. The germline V gene encodes CDR1 LGHNT and CDR2 FRNRAP. The CDR3 spans 12 residues. The germline V and J ends were trimmed by 7 bases and 2 bases, with 5 bases remaining between them.

The TCR comes from a woman between 25 and 40 years old with Graves' ophthalmopathy. Sequences were obtained from blood. The chain recombines TRBV12-5 with TRBJ2-2; D unclear. The CDR3 DNA reads as TGTGCTAGTGAAGGAAACACCGGGGAGCTGTTTTTT. Translation gives CASEGNTGELFF.